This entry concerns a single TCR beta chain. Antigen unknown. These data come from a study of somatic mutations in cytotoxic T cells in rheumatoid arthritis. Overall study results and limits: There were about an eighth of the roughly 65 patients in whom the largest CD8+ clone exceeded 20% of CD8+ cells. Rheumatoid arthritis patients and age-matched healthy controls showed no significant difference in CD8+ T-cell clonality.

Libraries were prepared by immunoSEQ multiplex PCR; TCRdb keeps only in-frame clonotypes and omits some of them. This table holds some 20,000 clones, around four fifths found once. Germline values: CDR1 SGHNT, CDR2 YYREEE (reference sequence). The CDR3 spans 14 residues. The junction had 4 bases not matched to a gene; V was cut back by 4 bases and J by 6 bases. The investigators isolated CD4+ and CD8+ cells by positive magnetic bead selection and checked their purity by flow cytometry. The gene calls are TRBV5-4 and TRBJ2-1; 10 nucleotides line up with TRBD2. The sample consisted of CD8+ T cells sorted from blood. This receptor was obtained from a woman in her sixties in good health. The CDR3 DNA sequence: TGTGCCAGCAGCCTAGCGGGAGCCCGCAATGAGCAGTTCTTC. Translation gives CASSLAGARNEQFF.